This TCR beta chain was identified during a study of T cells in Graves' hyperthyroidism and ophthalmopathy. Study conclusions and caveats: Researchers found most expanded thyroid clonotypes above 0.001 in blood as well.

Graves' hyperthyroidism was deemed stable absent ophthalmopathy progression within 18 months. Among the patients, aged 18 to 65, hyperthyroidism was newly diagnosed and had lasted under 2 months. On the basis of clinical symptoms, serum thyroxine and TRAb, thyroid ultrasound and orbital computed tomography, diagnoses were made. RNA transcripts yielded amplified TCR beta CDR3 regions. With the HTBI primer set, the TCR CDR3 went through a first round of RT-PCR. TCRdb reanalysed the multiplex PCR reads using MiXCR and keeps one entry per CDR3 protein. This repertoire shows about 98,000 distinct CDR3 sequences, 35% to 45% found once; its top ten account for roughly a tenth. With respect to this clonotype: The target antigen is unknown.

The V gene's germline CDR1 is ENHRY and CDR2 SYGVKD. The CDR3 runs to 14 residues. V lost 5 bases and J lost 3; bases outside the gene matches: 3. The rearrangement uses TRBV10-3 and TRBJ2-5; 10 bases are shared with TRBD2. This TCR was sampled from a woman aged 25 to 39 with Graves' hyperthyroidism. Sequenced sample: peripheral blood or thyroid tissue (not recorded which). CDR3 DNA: TGTGCCATCAGTCCTAGCGGGAGTGAAGAGACCCAGTACTTC. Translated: CAISPSGSEETQYF.